A single sample is the source of the 19 T cell receptor beta chains below, sequenced in a study of blood T cell repertoires in COVID-19. TCRdb's table, derived via immunoSEQ multiplex PCR, lists solely in-frame clones and lacks some. The table shows under 250,000 clones, with 85% to 90% occurring only once. The sample was peripheral blood. The receptors shown here come from a man aged 50-59 years with COVID-19, enrolled during active disease.

The chain recombines TRBV29-1 with TRBJ1-1; a weak D match, TRBD1 (5 bases). Germline lookup yields CDR1 SQVTM and CDR2 ANQGSEA. The CDR3 has 12 amino acids. The ends were cut back, 4 bases at V and 8 bases at J, with 14 bases in the middle. The CDR3 nucleotides are TGCAGCGTTGTAGGCGACAGACCCGAAGCTTTCTTT. Residues: CSVVGDRPEAFF. Full variable domain (remainder filled in from reference TRBV29-1 and TRBJ1-1): SAVISQKPSRDICQRGTSLTIQCQVDSQVTMMFWYRQQPGQSLTLIATANQGSEATYESGFVIDKFPISRPNLTFSTLTVSNMSPEDSSIYLCSVVGDRPEAFFGQGTRLTVV.

The chain couples TRBV6-1 to TRBJ2-7; D possibly corresponds to TRBD2 (6 bases). V lost 1 base, J lost 4 bases, and 14 bases lay in between. The germline V gene encodes CDR1 MNHNS and CDR2 SASEGT. This CDR3 has 15 amino acids. The CDR3 spells CASSEESGEYYEQYF. As DNA, the CDR3 is TGTGCCAGCAGTGAAGAGTCGGGGGAGTATTACGAGCAGTACTTC.

The chain employs TRBV30 and TRBJ1-3; D gene uncertain. CDR1 is GTSNPN and CDR2 is SVGIG in the germline V gene (reference sequence). This CDR3 region has 17 residues. V was pared by 2 bases and J by 1 base, with 18 bases between. The CDR3 DNA follows: TGTGCCTGGAGTTCCGGGAGGCTTTTTATTTCTGGAAACACCATATATTTT. This gives the protein CAWSSGRLFISGNTIYF.

The chain combines TRBV6-2 or TRBV6-3 with TRBJ2-7, with a tentative D call TRBD2 (5 bases). Trimming pared 7 bases from V and 1 base from J, leaving 17 bases between. Germline loops: CDR1 MNHEY, CDR2 SVGEGT. CDR3 size: 15 residues. CDR3 coding DNA: TGTGCCAGCACCCCCCATAGCCGGGGATCCTACGAGCAGTACTTC. Protein sequence: CASTPHSRGSYEQYF.

This clone was recorded only once. J is TRBJ1-2 and V is TRBV9, with a weak D call TRBD1 (6 bases). The CDR3 length is 15 residues. The germline V gene has CDR1 SGDLS and CDR2 YYNGEE. The V end was cut by 4 bases, the J end by 8 bases, with 21 bases between. The CDR3 loop reads CASSFAPDGQGGYTF. CDR3 DNA sequence: TGTGCCAGCAGCTTTGCACCGGACGGTCAGGGGGGCTACACCTTC.

The chain couples TRBV10-3 to TRBJ2-1; 9 bases align to TRBD1. This CDR3 is 13 amino acids long. J was trimmed by 5 bases and V by 10 bases; bases with no gene match: 6. Germline CDR1 reads ENHRY; CDR2 reads SYGVKD. CDR3 sequence reads: CATRQGGNNEQFF. CDR3 in DNA: TGTGCCACGCGACAGGGGGGTAACAATGAGCAGTTCTTC.

The genes are TRBV10-3 and TRBJ2-7; 12 positions match TRBD2. Germline-derived CDR1 and CDR2 are ENHRY and SYGVKD. The CDR3 runs to 15 residues. With 4 bases clipped from V and 7 bases from J, the junction kept 8 bases outside the gene matches. CDR3 region: CAISVSSGRAGEQYF. CDR3 nucleotides: TGTGCCATCAGTGTGTCTAGCGGGAGGGCCGGAGAGCAGTACTTC.

This clone came up once. The CDR3 loop is CASSTGTRLAEAFF. CDR3 in DNA: TGCGCCAGCAGCACCGGGACACGGCTGGCTGAAGCTTTCTTT. This chain uses TRBV5-1 with TRBJ1-1; D possibly corresponds to TRBD1 (6 bases). This CDR3 comprises 14 residues. V lost 4 bases and J 6 bases, leaving 16 bases between the germline ends. Germline CDR1 SGHRS, CDR2 YFSETQ. The entire variable domain, with the rest obtained from reference TRBV5-1 and TRBJ1-1, is as follows: KAGVTQTPRYLIKTRGQQVTLSCSPISGHRSVSWYQQTPGQGLQFLFEYFSETQRNKGNFPGRFSGRQFSNSRSEMNVSTLELGDSALYLCASSTGTRLAEAFFGQGTRLTVV.

The chain uses TRBV5-1 and TRBJ2-6; D gene ambiguous. V lost 5 bases, J lost 0 bases, and 9 bases lay in between. The germline V gene encodes CDR1 SGHRS and CDR2 YFSETQ. CDR3 length equals 15 residues. This CDR3 is CASRQQSSGANVLTF. The CDR3 DNA reads as TGCGCCAGCAGACAACAGAGCTCTGGGGCCAACGTCCTGACTTTC.

This chain joins TRBV7-2 and TRBJ2-1; 10 positions agree with TRBD2. Germline CDR1 is SGHTA and CDR2 is FQGNSA. This CDR3 comprises 14 residues. The V gene end was trimmed by 2 bases and the J gene end by 8 bases; junction bases not matched to a gene: 3. DNA for the CDR3: TGTGCCAGCAGCTTAATAAGCGGGAGGGATGAGCAGTTCTTC. Translating it yields CASSLISGRDEQFF.

The gene calls are TRBV29-1 and TRBJ1-1; D gene ambiguous. The CDR3 consists of 12 residues. Trimming removed 7 bases from V and 10 bases from J, with 19 bases in between. Germline CDR1 SQVTM, CDR2 ANQGSEA. The CDR3 DNA reads as TGCAGCGCCCACCTTGGAGGGTTGGGAGCTTTCTTT. Protein product: CSAHLGGLGAFF.

The chain couples TRBV4-2 to TRBJ1-4; no reliable D call. This CDR3 has 15 residues. CDR1 and CDR2 (germline): LGHNA, YNFKEQ. Trimming stripped 4 bases from V and 3 bases from J, with 12 bases between. The CDR3 coding sequence is TGTGCCAGCAGCCCCCCCGGAGGGTCTAATGAAAAACTGTTTTTT. Its translation: CASSPPGGSNEKLFF.

This chain joins TRBV27 and TRBJ1-5; possible D gene TRBD1, 5 bases. The CDR3 is 16 residues long. V was cut by 4 bases and J by 6 bases, with 19 bases left in between. CDR1 is MNHEY and CDR2 is SMNVEV in the germline V gene (reference sequence). CDR3 nucleotide sequence: TGTGCCAGCAGTTCGAGAGTGGGTCAGGGCGTTCAGCCCCAGCATTTT. Translating it yields CASSSRVGQGVQPQHF.

The chain links TRBV11-2 to TRBJ1-3; 7 bases agree with TRBD1. This CDR3 is 14 amino acids long. V was pared by 3 bases and J by 1 base, with 0 bases of the junction left unmatched. From germline, CDR1 is SGHAT and CDR2 FQNNGV. The DNA for the CDR3 is TGTGCCAGCAGCTTGGGACAGTCTGGAAACACCATATATTTT. Amino acids: CASSLGQSGNTIYF.

The J gene is TRBJ2-1, the V gene TRBV11-2; D might be TRBD2 (6 bases). Trimming took off 3 bases at V and 3 bases at J, with 12 bases between the two ends. The CDR3 consists of 15 residues. Germline CDR1 is SGHAT and CDR2 is FQNNGV. The DNA of the CDR3 is TGTGCCAGCAGCTTGGCCGGGACTGGCTACAATGAGCAGTTCTTC. Protein product: CASSLAGTGYNEQFF.

Only one count was recorded for this clone. The chain recombines TRBV7-2 with TRBJ1-4; D is uncertain. Looked up from germline, CDR1 is SGHTA and CDR2 is FQGNSA. Trimming shortened V by 0 bases and J by 6 bases, and 5 bases separated the two germline ends. CDR3 length equals 13 residues. The CDR3: CASSLAGDEKLFF. CDR3 sequence (DNA): TGTGCCAGCAGCTTAGCTGGAGATGAAAAACTGTTTTTT.

The genes are TRBV9 and TRBJ1-3; 7 nucleotides match TRBD1. The CDR3 is made up of 15 amino acids. V shed 0 bases, J shed 4 bases, and the junction held 4 bases outside the gene matches. Germline V gene lookup returns CDR1 SGDLS and CDR2 YYNGEE. CDR3: CASSVGGGFGNTIYF. The CDR3, as DNA: TGTGCCAGCAGCGTAGGAGGGGGCTTCGGAAACACCATATATTTT. Using reference TRBV9 and TRBJ1-3 for the parts outside the CDR3, the full variable domain is DSGVTQTPKHLITATGQRVTLRCSPRSGDLSVYWYQQSLDQGLQFLIQYYNGEERAKGNILERFSAQQFPDLHSELNLSSLELGDSALYFCASSVGGGFGNTIYFGEGSWLTVV.

This chain links TRBV2 with TRBJ2-7; 7 nucleotides agree with TRBD1. J was trimmed by 3 bases and V by 3 bases; bases with no gene match: 5. The CDR3 runs to 14 residues. Looked up from germline, CDR1 is SNHLY and CDR2 is FYNNEI. Here the CDR3 DNA reads TGTGCCAGCAGTGATTCGGCAGGGGGCTACGAGCAGTACTTC. It codes for CASSDSAGGYEQYF.

The chain combines TRBV6-5 with TRBJ2-2; 8 nucleotides match TRBD2. After removal of 7 bases from V and 4 bases from J, the junction contained 8 bases not matched to a gene. Germline V gene sequence: CDR1 MNHEY, CDR2 SVGAGI. CDR3 length equals 15 residues. CDR3: CASMLAGGGTGELFF. The CDR3 nucleotides are TGTGCCAGCATGCTGGCGGGAGGTGGCACCGGGGAGCTGTTTTTT.